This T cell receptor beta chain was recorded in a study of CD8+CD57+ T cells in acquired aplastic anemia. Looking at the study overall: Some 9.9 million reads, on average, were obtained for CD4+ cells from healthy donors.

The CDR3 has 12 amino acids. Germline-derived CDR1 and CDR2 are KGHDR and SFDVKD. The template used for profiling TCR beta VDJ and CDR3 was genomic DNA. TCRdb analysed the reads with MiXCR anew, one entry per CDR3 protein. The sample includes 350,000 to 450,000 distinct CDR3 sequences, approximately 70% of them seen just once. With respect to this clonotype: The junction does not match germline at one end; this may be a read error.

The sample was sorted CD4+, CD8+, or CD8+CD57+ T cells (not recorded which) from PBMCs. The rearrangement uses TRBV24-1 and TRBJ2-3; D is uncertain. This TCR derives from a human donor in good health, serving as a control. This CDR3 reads CATSDDHDTQEF. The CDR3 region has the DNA TGTGCCACCAGTGACGATCACGATACGCAGGAGTTT.